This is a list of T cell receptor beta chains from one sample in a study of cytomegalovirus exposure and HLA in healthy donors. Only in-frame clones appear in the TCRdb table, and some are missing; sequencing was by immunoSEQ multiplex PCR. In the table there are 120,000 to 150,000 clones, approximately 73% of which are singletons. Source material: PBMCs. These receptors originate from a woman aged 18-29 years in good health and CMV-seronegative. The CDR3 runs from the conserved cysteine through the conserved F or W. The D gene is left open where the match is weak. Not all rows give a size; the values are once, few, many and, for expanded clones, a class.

CDR3 DNA: TGTGCCTGGAGTCGGACAGGGTTGAGCAATCAGCCCCAGCATTTT
CDR3 protein: CAWSRTGLSNQPQHF
D gene: TRBD1
clone size: -
J gene: TRBJ1-5
V gene: TRBV30

CDR3 DNA: TGTGCCAGCAGCTTGCCCGGGCAAGAGACCCAGTACTTC
CDR3 protein: CASSLPGQETQYF
D gene: -
clone size: -
J gene: TRBJ2-5
V gene: TRBV4-2

CDR3 DNA: TGTGCCAGCAGTGAAAAGCGGGGAGCTTTCTTT
CDR3 protein: CASSEKRGAFF
D gene: -
clone size: -
J gene: TRBJ1-1
V gene: TRBV6-1

CDR3 DNA: TGTGCCAGCAGCTTTAAGGGGGCCGGTTATTCACCCCTCCACTTT
CDR3 protein: CASSFKGAGYSPLHF
D gene: TRBD1
clone size: -
J gene: TRBJ1-6
V gene: TRBV7-9

CDR3 DNA: TGTGCCAGCAGCCGCCAGGGGGGTAACACCGGGGAGCTGTTTTTT
CDR3 protein: CASSRQGGNTGELFF
D gene: -
clone size: once
J gene: TRBJ2-2
V gene: TRBV7-2

CDR3 DNA: TGTGCCAGCAGTAAAGACAGGACTGGATCCCAGTACTTC
CDR3 protein: CASSKDRTGSQYF
D gene: -
clone size: -
J gene: TRBJ2-5
V gene: TRBV13

CDR3 DNA: TGCGCCAGCAAGATGGCAGGGGTTTCTAGCACAGATACGCAGTATTTT
CDR3 protein: CASKMAGVSSTDTQYF
D gene: -
clone size: few
J gene: TRBJ2-3
V gene: TRBV10-2

CDR3 DNA: TGCGCCAGCAGCTTGGCAGCAACTAATGAAAAACTGTTTTTT
CDR3 protein: CASSLAATNEKLFF
D gene: -
clone size: -
J gene: TRBJ1-4
V gene: TRBV5-1

CDR3 DNA: TGTGCCAGCAGCTTAGGGACTTCAAGTCTGGGGCCCCAGCATTTT
CDR3 protein: CASSLGTSSLGPQHF
D gene: -
clone size: few
J gene: TRBJ1-5
V gene: TRBV7-9

CDR3 DNA: TGTGCCAGCAGTGAAGGGACAGGGGCCACTGAAGCTTTCTTT
CDR3 protein: CASSEGTGATEAFF
D gene: TRBD1
clone size: -
J gene: TRBJ1-1
V gene: TRBV6-1

CDR3 DNA: TGCAGCGTAGGGACAGACACTGAAGCTTTCTTT
CDR3 protein: CSVGTDTEAFF
D gene: TRBD1
clone size: -
J gene: TRBJ1-1
V gene: TRBV29-1

CDR3 DNA: TGCGCCAGCACCCCGCGAGGTAAAAACATTCAGTACTTC
CDR3 protein: CASTPRGKNIQYF
D gene: -
clone size: -
J gene: TRBJ2-4
V gene: TRBV10-2

CDR3 DNA: TGTGCCACCAGCAGCCCCCGTCAGCCCCAGCATTTT
CDR3 protein: CATSSPRQPQHF
D gene: -
clone size: once
J gene: TRBJ1-5
V gene: TRBV15

CDR3 DNA: TGTGCCAGCAGTGGTGCGACAGGGAGCTCCTACAATGAGCAGTTCTTC
CDR3 protein: CASSGATGSSYNEQFF
D gene: TRBD1
clone size: -
J gene: TRBJ2-1
V gene: TRBV2

CDR3 DNA: TGTGCCTGGGGGCGGGGAGGGGGGACCGGGGAGCTGTTTTTT
CDR3 protein: CAWGRGGGTGELFF
D gene: -
clone size: few
J gene: TRBJ2-2
V gene: TRBV30

CDR3 DNA: TGTGCCAGTAGTATACAGGGGTTAGGCATGAACACTGAAGCTTTCTTT
CDR3 protein: CASSIQGLGMNTEAFF
D gene: -
clone size: -
J gene: TRBJ1-1
V gene: TRBV19

CDR3 DNA: TGTGCCAGCAGTGAAAGGGACAGGGGATTATTTGGCTACACCTTC
CDR3 protein: CASSERDRGLFGYTF
D gene: TRBD1
clone size: -
J gene: TRBJ1-2
V gene: TRBV6-1

CDR3 DNA: TGTGCCAGCAGTGTACAGGGGGCTTGGAACGAGGCTTTCTTT
CDR3 protein: CASSVQGAWNEAFF
D gene: TRBD1
clone size: few
J gene: TRBJ1-1
V gene: TRBV27

CDR3 DNA: TGCAGCGTTAAGGGAGGCAGGGGGCCGGATGAGCAGTTCTTC
CDR3 protein: CSVKGGRGPDEQFF
D gene: TRBD1
clone size: -
J gene: TRBJ2-1
V gene: TRBV29-1

CDR3 DNA: TGCGCCAGCAGCTTGGATAGTGCAACTAATGAAAAACTGTTTTTT
CDR3 protein: CASSLDSATNEKLFF
D gene: -
clone size: -
J gene: TRBJ1-4
V gene: TRBV5-1

CDR3 DNA: TGTGCCAGCAGAAGCGGGGCGACGTACTATGGCTACACCTTC
CDR3 protein: CASRSGATYYGYTF
D gene: -
clone size: -
J gene: TRBJ1-2
V gene: TRBV7-9

CDR3 DNA: TGTGCCAGCAGACCCCGGGACAGGGCCGAGCAGCCCCAGCATTTT
CDR3 protein: CASRPRDRAEQPQHF
D gene: TRBD1
clone size: -
J gene: TRBJ1-5
V gene: TRBV6-5

CDR3 DNA: TGCGCCAGCAGCCGCGGGGACCACAATGAGCAGTTCTTC
CDR3 protein: CASSRGDHNEQFF
D gene: -
clone size: -
J gene: TRBJ2-1
V gene: TRBV4-3

CDR3 DNA: TGCGCCAGCAGCCGGGGACAGGGAGAGAAGGCCGGGGAGCTGTTTTTT
CDR3 protein: CASSRGQGEKAGELFF
D gene: TRBD1
clone size: -
J gene: TRBJ2-2
V gene: TRBV4-3

CDR3 DNA: TGTGCCATACGACAGGGTGGCACCGGGGAGCTGTTTTTT
CDR3 protein: CAIRQGGTGELFF
D gene: TRBD1
clone size: -
J gene: TRBJ2-2
V gene: TRBV19

CDR3 DNA: TGCGCCAGCAGGGGGACAGAACCCTACGAGCAGTACTTC
CDR3 protein: CASRGTEPYEQYF
D gene: TRBD1
clone size: -
J gene: TRBJ2-7
V gene: TRBV10-2

CDR3 DNA: TGCGCCAGCAGCCTTAGCGGGACTAGGCGCACAGATACGCAGTATTTT
CDR3 protein: CASSLSGTRRTDTQYF
D gene: TRBD2
clone size: -
J gene: TRBJ2-3
V gene: TRBV4-1

CDR3 DNA: TGTGCCAGCAGTCAAGGGACTAGCGGGAGGGTGAGGGAGCTGTTTTTT
CDR3 protein: CASSQGTSGRVRELFF
D gene: TRBD2
clone size: -
J gene: TRBJ2-2
V gene: TRBV27

CDR3 DNA: TGTGCCAGCAGCTTAGAGTCAGGGAGAAACACCATATATTTT
CDR3 protein: CASSLESGRNTIYF
D gene: -
clone size: -
J gene: TRBJ1-3
V gene: TRBV7-2

CDR3 DNA: TGCGCCAGCATCGGAGCGGGAAGAAGCTACAATGAGCAGTTCTTC
CDR3 protein: CASIGAGRSYNEQFF
D gene: TRBD2
clone size: -
J gene: TRBJ2-1
V gene: TRBV10-2

CDR3 DNA: TGTGCCAGCAGTTACTCCACAGGGCACCTCTACGAGCAGTACTTC
CDR3 protein: CASSYSTGHLYEQYF
D gene: -
clone size: -
J gene: TRBJ2-7
V gene: TRBV6-5

CDR3 DNA: TGTGCCAGCAGAGGCTTCGGGACAGATACGCAGTATTTT
CDR3 protein: CASRGFGTDTQYF
D gene: -
clone size: few
J gene: TRBJ2-3
V gene: TRBV13

CDR3 DNA: TGTGCCAGCAGTTATTCGTCGGGGCGGGAATACGAGCAGTACTTC
CDR3 protein: CASSYSSGREYEQYF
D gene: -
clone size: once
J gene: TRBJ2-7
V gene: TRBV6-5

CDR3 DNA: TGTGCCAGTAAAAACGGCGGGGGAGAAGAGACCCAGTACTTC
CDR3 protein: CASKNGGGEETQYF
D gene: TRBD2
clone size: -
J gene: TRBJ2-5
V gene: TRBV19

CDR3 DNA: TGTGCCAGCAGCTTGGCCCGTGGGCCCTCCGTGGGCTACACCTTC
CDR3 protein: CASSLARGPSVGYTF
D gene: -
clone size: -
J gene: TRBJ1-2
V gene: TRBV5-8

CDR3 DNA: TGCGCCAGCAGCTTGGGTGTGGGGGCGTACAATGAGCAGTTCTTC
CDR3 protein: CASSLGVGAYNEQFF
D gene: -
clone size: -
J gene: TRBJ2-1
V gene: TRBV5-1

CDR3 DNA: TGTGCTAGTGGTTCCGGACAGGGGAGGACTGAAGCTTTCTTT
CDR3 protein: CASGSGQGRTEAFF
D gene: TRBD1
clone size: -
J gene: TRBJ1-1
V gene: TRBV12-5

CDR3 DNA: TGTGCCAGCTCACCACCGTTTAGCGCAGATACGCAGTATTTT
CDR3 protein: CASSPPFSADTQYF
D gene: -
clone size: -
J gene: TRBJ2-3
V gene: TRBV18

CDR3 DNA: TGCGCCAGCAGCTTCGGCGGGGGGCCCACAGATACGCAGTATTTT
CDR3 protein: CASSFGGGPTDTQYF
D gene: TRBD2
clone size: -
J gene: TRBJ2-3
V gene: TRBV5-1

CDR3 DNA: TGTGCCAGCATTGGGGCAGGGGGCAACACCGGGGAGCTGTTTTTT
CDR3 protein: CASIGAGGNTGELFF
D gene: TRBD1
clone size: -
J gene: TRBJ2-2
V gene: TRBV7-9

CDR3 DNA: TGCGCCAGCAGCCAAGCCCGGGAAGGGAGCTGGTCAGATACGCAGTATTTT
CDR3 protein: CASSQAREGSWSDTQYF
D gene: -
clone size: -
J gene: TRBJ2-3
V gene: TRBV4-1

CDR3 DNA: TGTGCCAGCAGTTACTCCGGCCTCGGAGGCACTGAAGCTTTCTTT
CDR3 protein: CASSYSGLGGTEAFF
D gene: -
clone size: -
J gene: TRBJ1-1
V gene: TRBV6-5

CDR3 DNA: TGTGCCAGCAGCCAAGCTAGCGGGAGCTACAATGAGCAGTTCTTC
CDR3 protein: CASSQASGSYNEQFF
D gene: TRBD2
clone size: -
J gene: TRBJ2-1
V gene: TRBV4-2

CDR3 DNA: TGTGCCAGCAGCTCCTTGCGACAGGGCTGGAATGAAAAACTGTTTTTT
CDR3 protein: CASSSLRQGWNEKLFF
D gene: TRBD1
clone size: -
J gene: TRBJ1-4
V gene: TRBV5-6

CDR3 DNA: TGCGCCAGCAGACAGGCTTTGAACACTGAAGCTTTCTTT
CDR3 protein: CASRQALNTEAFF
D gene: -
clone size: -
J gene: TRBJ1-1
V gene: TRBV10-1

CDR3 DNA: TGTGCCAGCAGCTTTAACACCGATCAGCCCCAGCATTTT
CDR3 protein: CASSFNTDQPQHF
D gene: -
clone size: few
J gene: TRBJ1-5
V gene: TRBV7-2

CDR3 DNA: TGTGCCAGCAGTCGGCGGACAGGGGGTCCTTCCTCACCCCTCCACTTT
CDR3 protein: CASSRRTGGPSSPLHF
D gene: TRBD1
clone size: -
J gene: TRBJ1-6
V gene: TRBV2

CDR3 DNA: TGTGCCAGTACTTTGACAGGTTGGAATGAGCAGTTCTTC
CDR3 protein: CASTLTGWNEQFF
D gene: -
clone size: -
J gene: TRBJ2-1
V gene: TRBV19

CDR3 DNA: TGTGCCAGCAGTAAGAACAGGGGGTTCAACTATGGCTACACCTTC
CDR3 protein: CASSKNRGFNYGYTF
D gene: TRBD1
clone size: -
J gene: TRBJ1-2
V gene: TRBV6-5